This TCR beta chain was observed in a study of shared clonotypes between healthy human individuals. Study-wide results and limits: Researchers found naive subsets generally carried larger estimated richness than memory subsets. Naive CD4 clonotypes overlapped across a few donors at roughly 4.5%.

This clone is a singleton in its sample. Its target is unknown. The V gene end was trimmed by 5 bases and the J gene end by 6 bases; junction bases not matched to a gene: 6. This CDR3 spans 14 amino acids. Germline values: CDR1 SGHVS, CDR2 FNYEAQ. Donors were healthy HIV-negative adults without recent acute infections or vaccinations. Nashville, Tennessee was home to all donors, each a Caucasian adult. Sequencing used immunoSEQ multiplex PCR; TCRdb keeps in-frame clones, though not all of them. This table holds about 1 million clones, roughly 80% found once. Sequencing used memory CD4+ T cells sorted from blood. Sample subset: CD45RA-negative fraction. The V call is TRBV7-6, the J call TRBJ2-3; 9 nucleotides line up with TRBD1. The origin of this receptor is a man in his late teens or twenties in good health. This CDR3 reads CASSTGGGFDTQYF. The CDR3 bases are TGTGCCAGCAGCACAGGGGGCGGTTTCGATACGCAGTATTTT.